The entry that follows covers one T cell receptor (beta chain) sequence. Its antigen is unknown. Sequencing used immunoSEQ multiplex PCR; TCRdb keeps in-frame clones, though not all of them. The table lists 69,000 or so clones, around 80% of them singletons. Patients had blood sampled at baseline and again on cycle 4 day 1 and cycle 7 day 1. This entry is derived from a study of OX40 agonist ivuxolimab in advanced cancers. Broader study findings: The study found among the lowest clonal expansion in partial responders at 0.1-3.0 mg/kg.

The V gene's germline CDR1 is SGHTA and CDR2 FQGNSA. The CDR3 consists of 14 residues. V lost 0 bases, J lost 5 bases, and 7 bases lay in between. The chain carries TRBV7-2 and TRBJ1-4; D gene uncertain. Material: CD4+ or CD8+ T cells sorted from blood, obtained in a trial of the OX40 agonist ivuxolimab. The sequence was collected from an adult with an advanced solid tumor such as melanoma, head and neck, liver or kidney cancer. The CDR3 is CASSLAGKNEKLFF. The CDR3 DNA sequence: TGTGCCAGCAGCTTAGCAGGGAAGAATGAAAAACTGTTTTTT.